This TCR beta chain was sequenced in a study of PD-1 blockade in classical Hodgkin lymphoma. Whole-study findings and limits: Newly diagnosed patients reportedly trailed healthy donors in baseline TCR diversity.

Only one count was recorded for this clone. Its cognate antigen is unknown. CDR3 size: 14 residues. Trimming removed 2 bases from V and 7 bases from J, with 12 bases in between. The V gene's germline CDR1 is MNHEY and CDR2 SMNVEV (reference sequence). TCRdb's table, derived via immunoSEQ multiplex PCR, lists solely in-frame clones and lacks some. The sample lists about 25,000 clones; about three quarters were seen once. Autologous stem cell transplantation was followed by relapse in every patient, and brentuximab vedotin exposure varied. The chain employs TRBV27 and TRBJ2-1; the D is unclear. The sequence was obtained from a human donor with classical Hodgkin lymphoma. Sequenced here: peripheral blood mononuclear cells (PBMCs), sampled before the second cycle of nivolumab. This chain's CDR3 is CASSLGAGLNEQFF. The CDR3 bases are TGTGCCAGCAGTTTAGGTGCCGGGTTAAATGAGCAGTTCTTC.